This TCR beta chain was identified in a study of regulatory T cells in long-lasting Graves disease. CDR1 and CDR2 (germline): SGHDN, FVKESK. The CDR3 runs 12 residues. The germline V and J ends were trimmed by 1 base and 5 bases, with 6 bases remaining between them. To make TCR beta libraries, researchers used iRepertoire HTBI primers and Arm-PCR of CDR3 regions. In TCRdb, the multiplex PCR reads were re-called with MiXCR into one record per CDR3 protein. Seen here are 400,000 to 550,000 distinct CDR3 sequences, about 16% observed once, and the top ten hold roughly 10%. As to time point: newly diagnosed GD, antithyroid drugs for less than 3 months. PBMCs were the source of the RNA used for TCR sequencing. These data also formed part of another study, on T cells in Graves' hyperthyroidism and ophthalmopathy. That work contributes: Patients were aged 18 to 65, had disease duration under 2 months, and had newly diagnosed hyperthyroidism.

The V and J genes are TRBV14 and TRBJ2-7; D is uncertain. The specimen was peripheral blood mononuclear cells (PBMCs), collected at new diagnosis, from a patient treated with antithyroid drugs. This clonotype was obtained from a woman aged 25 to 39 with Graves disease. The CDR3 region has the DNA TGTGCCAGCAGCCAAGTTCCGCACGAGCAGTACTTC. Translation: CASSQVPHEQYF.